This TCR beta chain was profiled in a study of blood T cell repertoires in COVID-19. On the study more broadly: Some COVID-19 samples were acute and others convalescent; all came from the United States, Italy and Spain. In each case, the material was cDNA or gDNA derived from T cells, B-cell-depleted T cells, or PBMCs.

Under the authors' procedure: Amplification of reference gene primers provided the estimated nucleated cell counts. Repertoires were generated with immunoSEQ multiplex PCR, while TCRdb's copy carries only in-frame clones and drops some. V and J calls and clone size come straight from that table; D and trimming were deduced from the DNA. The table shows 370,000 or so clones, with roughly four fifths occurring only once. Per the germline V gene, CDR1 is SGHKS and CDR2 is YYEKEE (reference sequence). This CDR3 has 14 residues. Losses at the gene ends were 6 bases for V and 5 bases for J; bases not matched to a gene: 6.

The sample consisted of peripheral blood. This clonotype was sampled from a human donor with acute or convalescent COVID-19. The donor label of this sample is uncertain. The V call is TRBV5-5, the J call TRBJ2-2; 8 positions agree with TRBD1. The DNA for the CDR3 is TGTGCCAGCACCCGAACAGGGGGTACCGGGGAGCTGTTTTTT. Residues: CASTRTGGTGELFF. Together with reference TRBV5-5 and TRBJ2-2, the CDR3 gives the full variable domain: DAGVTQSPTHLIKTRGQQVTLRCSPISGHKSVSWYQQVLGQGPQFIFQYYEKEERGRGNFPDRFSARQFPNYSSELNVNALLLGDSALYLCASTRTGGTGELFFGEGSRLTVL.